The rows below give T cell receptor beta chains drawn from one sample of a study of T cells in Graves' hyperthyroidism and ophthalmopathy. TCRdb fed the multiplex PCR reads into MiXCR, producing one record per CDR3 protein. Altogether around 190,000 distinct CDR3 sequences are present, about a sixth being singletons, with the ten largest covering around 48%. Input material: blood. All receptors come from a woman in her forties or fifties with Graves' hyperthyroidism. CDR3s include the opening cysteine and the closing phenylalanine or tryptophan. The D gene is left open where the match is weak. Clone size is stated in some rows and not others, as once, few, many or a class when expanded.

d_gene: TRBD2
abundance: .
j_gene: TRBJ2-1
v_gene: TRBV6-5
CDR3nt: TGTGCCAGCAGTTACTCTAGCGGGAGTTTCGATGAGCAGTTCTTC
CDR3aa: CASSYSSGSFDEQFF

d_gene: .
abundance: many
j_gene: TRBJ2-1
v_gene: TRBV24-1
CDR3nt: TGTGCCACCAGTGACTCCGGCTCCCGGGGGACCTACAATGAGCAGTTCTTC
CDR3aa: CATSDSGSRGTYNEQFF

d_gene: TRBD2
abundance: few
j_gene: TRBJ2-6
v_gene: TRBV27
CDR3nt: TGTGCCAGCAGTTCCCGGACTAGCGGGAGGTCTGGGGCCAACGTCCTGACTTTC
CDR3aa: CASSSRTSGRSGANVLTF

d_gene: TRBD2
abundance: many
j_gene: TRBJ2-3
v_gene: TRBV5-8
CDR3nt: TGTGCCAGCAGCTTGGCCCTAGCGGGAGGGGCAGATACGCAGTATTTT
CDR3aa: CASSLALAGGADTQYF

d_gene: .
abundance: few
j_gene: TRBJ2-3
v_gene: TRBV7-3
CDR3nt: TGTGCCAGCAGCAGCCAGGGTAGAACAGATACGCAGTATTTT
CDR3aa: CASSSQGRTDTQYF

d_gene: .
abundance: many
j_gene: TRBJ1-1
v_gene: TRBV7-8
CDR3nt: TGTGCCAGCAGCTCCGGACCTGAAGCTTTCTTT
CDR3aa: CASSSGPEAFF

d_gene: TRBD2
abundance: .
j_gene: TRBJ2-7
v_gene: TRBV4-2
CDR3nt: TGTGCCAGCAGCCAAGAAGGTCTAGCGGAACCTTACGAGCAGTACTTC
CDR3aa: CASSQEGLAEPYEQYF

d_gene: .
abundance: few
j_gene: TRBJ2-5
v_gene: TRBV9
CDR3nt: TGTGCCAGCGGTGGCCTAACCGCAAATCAAGAGACCCAGTACTTC
CDR3aa: CASGGLTANQETQYF

d_gene: .
abundance: .
j_gene: TRBJ2-1
v_gene: TRBV7-3
CDR3nt: TGTGCCAGCAGTTGGGAACGGACACTGGGGCAGTTCTTC
CDR3aa: CASSWERTLGQFF

d_gene: .
abundance: .
j_gene: TRBJ2-7
v_gene: TRBV6-1
CDR3nt: TGTGCCAGCACGAATCCAGCCAACTTCCCCTACGAGCAGTACTTC
CDR3aa: CASTNPANFPYEQYF

d_gene: TRBD1
abundance: many
j_gene: TRBJ1-5
v_gene: TRBV10-3
CDR3nt: TGTGCCATCAGTGCCTCCCAGGGGGGAATTAGCAATCAGCCCCAGCATTTT
CDR3aa: CAISASQGGISNQPQHF

d_gene: .
abundance: .
j_gene: TRBJ1-3
v_gene: TRBV9
CDR3nt: TGTGCCAGCAGCGATTTGGGCCAGCTCTCTGGAAACACCATATATTTT
CDR3aa: CASSDLGQLSGNTIYF

d_gene: .
abundance: few
j_gene: TRBJ1-2
v_gene: TRBV28
CDR3nt: TGTGCCAGCAGTGCCGCCTATGGCTACACCTTC
CDR3aa: CASSAAYGYTF

d_gene: .
abundance: many
j_gene: TRBJ2-7
v_gene: TRBV12-3/TRBV12-4
CDR3nt: TGTGCCAGCAGTTATACGGCGGGTGGGGAGCAGTACTTC
CDR3aa: CASSYTAGGEQYF

d_gene: .
abundance: .
j_gene: TRBJ2-3
v_gene: TRBV5-1
CDR3nt: TGCGCCAGCAGCTTGGATAATCCAGATACGCAGTATTTT
CDR3aa: CASSLDNPDTQYF

d_gene: TRBD2
abundance: many
j_gene: TRBJ2-5
v_gene: TRBV5-8
CDR3nt: TGTGCCAGCAGCCCAACGGGACTAGCGGGAGGGACCGTCTTTCGGGAGACCCAGTACTTC
CDR3aa: CASSPTGLAGGTVFRETQYF

d_gene: .
abundance: .
j_gene: TRBJ2-6
v_gene: TRBV7-3
CDR3nt: TGTGCCAGAGGGAGGCAGGGGTCCTCTGGGGCCAACGTCCTGACTTTC
CDR3aa: CARGRQGSSGANVLTF

d_gene: TRBD1
abundance: .
j_gene: TRBJ2-7
v_gene: TRBV5-1
CDR3nt: TGCGCCAGCAGCCGCGGGACAGGGGAGAACGCCTACGAGCAGTACTTC
CDR3aa: CASSRGTGENAYEQYF

d_gene: .
abundance: many
j_gene: TRBJ2-7
v_gene: TRBV7-2
CDR3nt: TGTGCCAGCGGAATAGGACGGATGTACGAGCAGTACTTC
CDR3aa: CASGIGRMYEQYF

d_gene: TRBD2
abundance: many
j_gene: TRBJ2-5
v_gene: TRBV5-1
CDR3nt: TGCGCCAGCAGCTTCTGGACTAGCGGGGAGACCCAGTACTTC
CDR3aa: CASSFWTSGETQYF

d_gene: .
abundance: many
j_gene: TRBJ2-1
v_gene: TRBV11-2
CDR3nt: TGTGCCAGCAGTTTCAAACCGGGACCCGGAGCCTTTGAGCAGTTCTTC
CDR3aa: CASSFKPGPGAFEQFF

d_gene: TRBD1
abundance: many
j_gene: TRBJ1-1
v_gene: TRBV6-1
CDR3nt: TGTGCCAGCAGGCGGGACAGGGACACTGAAGCTTTCTTT
CDR3aa: CASRRDRDTEAFF

d_gene: .
abundance: many
j_gene: TRBJ1-5
v_gene: TRBV20-1
CDR3nt: TGCAGTGCTAGAGCTTGGGGAAAGGAGCCCCAGCATTTT
CDR3aa: CSARAWGKEPQHF

d_gene: .
abundance: .
j_gene: TRBJ2-1
v_gene: TRBV19
CDR3nt: TGTGCCAGTAGCACCGGGGTGAGCTCCTACAATGAGCAGTTCTTC
CDR3aa: CASSTGVSSYNEQFF

d_gene: .
abundance: many
j_gene: TRBJ2-7
v_gene: TRBV6-1
CDR3nt: TGTGCCAGCAGTGAATGGCCAGGCCGCTCCTACGAGCAGTACTTC
CDR3aa: CASSEWPGRSYEQYF

d_gene: TRBD1
abundance: many
j_gene: TRBJ2-1
v_gene: TRBV25-1
CDR3nt: TGTGCCAGCATCCGGGACAGAGAGAACAATGAGCAGTTCTTC
CDR3aa: CASIRDRENNEQFF

d_gene: .
abundance: many
j_gene: TRBJ1-1
v_gene: TRBV11-2
CDR3nt: TGTGCCAGCAGCTTAGATACGCTGAACACTGAAGCTTTCTTT
CDR3aa: CASSLDTLNTEAFF

d_gene: .
abundance: many
j_gene: TRBJ1-5
v_gene: TRBV2
CDR3nt: TGTGCCAGCCGACATGACGGAGGACCTAATCAGCCCCAGCATTTT
CDR3aa: CASRHDGGPNQPQHF

d_gene: TRBD1
abundance: .
j_gene: TRBJ2-7
v_gene: TRBV4-1
CDR3nt: TGCGCCAGCAGCCAAGAACCGACAGGGGGCGAGCAGTACTTC
CDR3aa: CASSQEPTGGEQYF

d_gene: TRBD1
abundance: many
j_gene: TRBJ1-6
v_gene: TRBV28
CDR3nt: TGTGCCAGCAGTCCCAGCGAGGCAGGGGGCCATGTGTCACCCCTCCACTTT
CDR3aa: CASSPSEAGGHVSPLHF

d_gene: .
abundance: many
j_gene: TRBJ2-7
v_gene: TRBV7-2
CDR3nt: TGTGCCAGCAGCCCTGACTCGAGCTACGAGCAGTACTTC
CDR3aa: CASSPDSSYEQYF

d_gene: .
abundance: .
j_gene: TRBJ1-1
v_gene: TRBV6-4
CDR3nt: TGTGCCAGCAGTTACACGAGGGGGGCGCGTCCGCGGACTGAAGCTTTCTTT
CDR3aa: CASSYTRGARPRTEAFF

d_gene: TRBD1
abundance: .
j_gene: TRBJ1-1
v_gene: TRBV29-1
CDR3nt: TGCAGCGTCCAAAAGCGGCGCCAGGGGGCGAGCACTGAAGCTTTCTTT
CDR3aa: CSVQKRRQGASTEAFF

d_gene: .
abundance: once
j_gene: TRBJ1-5
v_gene: TRBV7-8
CDR3nt: TGTGCCAGCAGCTTAGCTAGGGCGGGCAATCAGCCCCAGCATTTT
CDR3aa: CASSLARAGNQPQHF

d_gene: TRBD1
abundance: few
j_gene: TRBJ2-5
v_gene: TRBV7-2
CDR3nt: TGTGCCAGCAGTAAGACAGGGTTAGAGACCCAGTACTTC
CDR3aa: CASSKTGLETQYF

d_gene: .
abundance: many
j_gene: TRBJ2-1
v_gene: TRBV20-1
CDR3nt: TGCAGTGCTGAAGGCTCCTACAATGAGCAGTTCTTC
CDR3aa: CSAEGSYNEQFF

d_gene: TRBD2
abundance: few
j_gene: TRBJ2-2
v_gene: TRBV30
CDR3nt: TGTGCCTGGAGTGTACTAGCGGGAGGGCACACCGGGGAGCTGTTTTTT
CDR3aa: CAWSVLAGGHTGELFF

d_gene: .
abundance: many
j_gene: TRBJ2-7
v_gene: TRBV30
CDR3nt: TGTGCCTGGAGTGTACAGGGAAGGTTCTCCGAGCAGTACTTC
CDR3aa: CAWSVQGRFSEQYF

d_gene: TRBD1
abundance: many
j_gene: TRBJ2-7
v_gene: TRBV5-1
CDR3nt: TGCGCCAGCAGCCCCCCGACAGGGATCGAGCAGTACTTC
CDR3aa: CASSPPTGIEQYF

d_gene: TRBD1
abundance: many
j_gene: TRBJ2-7
v_gene: TRBV3-1
CDR3nt: TGTGCCAGCAGCCAAGCCTCGACAGGGCTAAACGAGCAGTACTTC
CDR3aa: CASSQASTGLNEQYF

d_gene: .
abundance: many
j_gene: TRBJ2-7
v_gene: TRBV3-1
CDR3nt: TGTGCCAGCAGCCAAGATTTAAGGGGAAGGGACTCCTACTCCTACGAGCAGTACTTC
CDR3aa: CASSQDLRGRDSYSYEQYF

d_gene: .
abundance: many
j_gene: TRBJ2-7
v_gene: TRBV20-1
CDR3nt: TGCAGTGCTAGAGAAATCGCCGGGACCCCCTACGAGCAGTACTTC
CDR3aa: CSAREIAGTPYEQYF

d_gene: .
abundance: .
j_gene: TRBJ2-1
v_gene: TRBV20-1
CDR3nt: TGCAGTGCTAGGCAGGGGGCAGGGGCGGGGGGAGGGTCTGAGCAGTTCTTC
CDR3aa: CSARQGAGAGGGSEQFF

d_gene: .
abundance: many
j_gene: TRBJ1-2
v_gene: TRBV6-1
CDR3nt: TGTGCCAGCAGTGAAGCCGAAACTTATGGCTACACCTTC
CDR3aa: CASSEAETYGYTF

d_gene: .
abundance: .
j_gene: TRBJ1-2
v_gene: TRBV30
CDR3nt: TGTGCCTGGAGTCCCGGGGGGCTGGGGGGCTACACCTTC
CDR3aa: CAWSPGGLGGYTF

d_gene: .
abundance: few
j_gene: TRBJ1-2
v_gene: TRBV5-1
CDR3nt: TGCGCCAGCAGCCCTGGGACACCACCGTTGGGCTACACCTTC
CDR3aa: CASSPGTPPLGYTF

d_gene: .
abundance: .
j_gene: TRBJ1-3
v_gene: TRBV5-6
CDR3nt: TGTGCCAGCAGCCGTACGGTGGGGGCTTTCTCTGGAAACACCATATATTTT
CDR3aa: CASSRTVGAFSGNTIYF

d_gene: TRBD1
abundance: many
j_gene: TRBJ1-4
v_gene: TRBV27
CDR3nt: TGTGCCAGCAGTATGACAGGGGCTGAAAAACTGTTTTTT
CDR3aa: CASSMTGAEKLFF

d_gene: TRBD1
abundance: many
j_gene: TRBJ1-1
v_gene: TRBV11-1
CDR3nt: TGTGCCAGCAGCCCAGGACAGGGGGCGTACACTGAAGCTTTCTTT
CDR3aa: CASSPGQGAYTEAFF

d_gene: TRBD2
abundance: many
j_gene: TRBJ2-7
v_gene: TRBV2
CDR3nt: TGTGCCCGGAGGACTAGCGGAAGCTACGAGCAGTACTTC
CDR3aa: CARRTSGSYEQYF

d_gene: TRBD1
abundance: few
j_gene: TRBJ2-3
v_gene: TRBV19
CDR3nt: TGTGCCAGTAGTGACCGGGACAGGGCAGATACGCAGTATTTT
CDR3aa: CASSDRDRADTQYF

d_gene: .
abundance: many
j_gene: TRBJ1-1
v_gene: TRBV30
CDR3nt: TGTGCCTGGAGTGTATACCCCGAGGGGAACACTGAAGCTTTCTTT
CDR3aa: CAWSVYPEGNTEAFF

d_gene: .
abundance: many
j_gene: TRBJ1-4
v_gene: TRBV20-1
CDR3nt: TGCAGTGCTAAGGTGGGGCCGGGCGGCGAAAAACTGTTTTTT
CDR3aa: CSAKVGPGGEKLFF

d_gene: .
abundance: many
j_gene: TRBJ2-1
v_gene: TRBV5-1
CDR3nt: TGCGCCAGCAGCTTTAATCTCATCCAGTTCTTC
CDR3aa: CASSFNLIQFF

d_gene: TRBD2
abundance: .
j_gene: TRBJ2-7
v_gene: TRBV29-1
CDR3nt: TGCAGCGTTGAAACGTCTAGCGGAGACTACGAGCAGTACTTC
CDR3aa: CSVETSSGDYEQYF

d_gene: .
abundance: .
j_gene: TRBJ2-7
v_gene: TRBV3-1
CDR3nt: TGTGCCAGCAGCGACAGGGACTTTGTAGACGAGCAGTACTTT
CDR3aa: CASSDRDFVDEQYF